This paragraph reports one T cell receptor (beta chain). No antigen is known for it. The record has no base qualities; no much larger clone is one base away. TCR beta CDR3 regions were sequenced from DNA using the immunoSEQ Assay. Per the source publication's procedure: To compute T cell density, TCR beta template counts were normalized to usable DNA, which was estimated by amplifying housekeeping genes. Using the preseqR package, richness was estimated by extrapolating to 120,000 templates for tissue samples and 400,000 templates for PBMC samples. Clonality was calculated as one minus Pielou's evenness. Tissue-enriched TCRs were identified through differential abundance testing performed on productive amino-acid clonotypes, with a minimum total count of 5 and an alpha of 0.1. The Jaccard Index and the Morisita Overlap Index were used to measure how much the repertoires overlapped between compartments. GLIPH grouped TCR beta CDR3s together with public tetramer-defined viral CDR3s, and a viral motif had to include at least three viral sequences and also show V-gene enrichment. This immuneACCESS table, as held by TCRdb, lists in-frame sequences with V and J called but not all clones. Of the missing ones, under half trace to an unresolved V gene in checked studies; the others have no known cause. V, J and clone size derive from that table, while D and trimming were established from the DNA sequence. This sample gives several hundred clones in total; just under 20% of them show up just once. The ten largest clonotypes hold 10% of the sample.

Uninvolved adjacent lung was sampled at least 2 cm away from the tumor margin, and two independent pathologists confirmed that the tissue had no atypia. At diagnosis, peripheral blood, uninvolved tumor-adjacent lung and tumor were collected and were preserved as a mix of fresh-frozen and FFPE material. This sample stems from a study of T cells in localized non-small cell lung cancer (dated by TCRdb to the early 2020s). A note on the overall study: The study analyzed T cell repertoires of about 230 early-stage NSCLC patients, comparing tumors and uninvolved tumor-adjacent lungs. The cohort consisted of roughly 240 treatment-naive NSCLC patients whose localized lung tumors had been resected. The mean age of the NSCLC patients was just over 65 years, with 130 or so men and 85 to 110 women.

Paper-wide results and their limitations: Higher T cell density in blood was associated with longer overall survival, whereas higher clonality in adjacent lung was associated with shorter survival. Because multi-region tumor sequencing was not performed, intratumor heterogeneity could not be ruled out. Uninvolved tumor-adjacent lung showed the highest T cell clonality, higher than tumor, which suggests more focused antigenic responses in the uninvolved tumor-adjacent lung. Because the study design was exploratory, TCR variables were selected using unadjusted p-values without false-discovery rate correction. A median of about 61 of the top 100 tumor clones turned up in the paired uninvolved adjacent lung, and around 27 of those clones also ranked among the top 100 of that same adjacent lung.

This specimen consisted of normal lung tissue next to the tumor, obtained before any cancer treatment. This receptor was obtained from a female donor over 55 with stage II lung adenocarcinoma.

The bases are TGTGCCAGCAGTTCCCCCGGAGCATTACCCCCAGATACGCAGTATTTT. This yields the protein CASSSPGALPPDTQYF. This sequence uses TRBV28 and TRBJ2-3; too little of a D gene remains to name it. The CDR3 has 16 amino acids, counting the end cysteine and phenylalanine. Only the CDR3 DNA is retained, 48 bases long and in frame from the first base. Trimming costs V 4 bases and J 4 bases, and their ends lie 18 bases apart. CDR1 and CDR2 (MDHEN, SYDVKM) derive from the germline V gene.